This T cell receptor (beta chain) is drawn from a study of Ad26.COV2.S vaccination and SARS-CoV-2 variants. Findings and limits, study-wide: Those who received the vaccine showed greater spike-specific TCR breadth than those given placebo.

Remarks on this clone: What it recognizes is unknown.

TCRdb's copy holds only in-frame clones and misses some; the assay was immunoSEQ multiplex PCR. The sample consists of 180,000 or so clones, around nine tenths of them appearing once. Source: peripheral blood, taken after recovery from COVID-19. This sequence originates from a human donor who had recovered from COVID-19.

Here the CDR3 DNA reads TGTGCCAGTAGTATGTACCAAGAGACCCAGTACTTC. Protein: CASSMYQETQYF. V and J are TRBV19 and TRBJ2-5; D is unclear. Germline loops: CDR1 LNHDA, CDR2 SQIVND (reference sequence). The CDR3 has 12 amino acids. Trimming left V 3 bases short and J 0 bases short, with 2 bases between.